This T cell receptor (beta chain) was documented in a study of memory CD4+ T cells and cytomegalovirus serostatus. There are 12 residues in the CDR3. The germline V gene has CDR1 SQVTM and CDR2 ANQGSEA. Losses at the gene ends were 5 bases for V and 4 bases for J; bases not matched to a gene: 2. Regarding the study as a whole: CD4+ memory repertoires contained about 40% of the roughly 160 reported CMV TCRbeta sequences. Repertoires predicted CMV serostatus with median bootstrapped AUC of about 0.96. Suggested: most of the CMV-linked TCR signature lies in CD4+ memory cells.

Within the sample, this clone is medium-sized. Its antigen is undetermined. Single viable CD3+CD4+CD8-CD45RO+ cells were sorted as the memory CD4+ T cells. CD4+ T cells were isolated by positive magnetic selection. Clones were read by immunoSEQ multiplex PCR, and TCRdb kept only the in-frame ones, dropping some. This table has around 63,000 clones, roughly three quarters appearing once. The sample taken for sequencing was memory CD4+ T cells from blood. The source is an adult in good health and CMV-seropositive. The genes are TRBV29-1 and TRBJ1-2; 9 nucleotides align to TRBD1. As DNA, the CDR3 is TGCAGCGTTAAGGGACAGGGCTATGGCTACACCTTC. It is translated as CSVKGQGYGYTF. Complete variable domain (other parts from reference TRBV29-1 and TRBJ1-2): SAVISQKPSRDICQRGTSLTIQCQVDSQVTMMFWYRQQPGQSLTLIATANQGSEATYESGFVIDKFPISRPNLTFSTLTVSNMSPEDSSIYLCSVKGQGYGYTFGSGTRLTVV.